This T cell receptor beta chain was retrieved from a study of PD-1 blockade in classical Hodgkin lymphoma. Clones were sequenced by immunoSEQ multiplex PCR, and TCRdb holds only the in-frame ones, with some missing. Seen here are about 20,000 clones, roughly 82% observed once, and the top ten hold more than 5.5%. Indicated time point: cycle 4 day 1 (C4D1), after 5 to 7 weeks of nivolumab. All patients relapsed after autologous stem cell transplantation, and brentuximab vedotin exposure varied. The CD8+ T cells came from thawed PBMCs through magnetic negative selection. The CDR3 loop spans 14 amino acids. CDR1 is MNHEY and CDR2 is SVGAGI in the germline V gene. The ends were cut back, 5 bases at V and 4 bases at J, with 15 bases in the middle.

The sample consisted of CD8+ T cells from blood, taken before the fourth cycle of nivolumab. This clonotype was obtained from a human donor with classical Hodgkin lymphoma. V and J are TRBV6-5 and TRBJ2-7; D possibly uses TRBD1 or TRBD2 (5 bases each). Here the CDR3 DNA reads TGTGCCAGCAGTCGGGACCCCCAAGGATACGAGCAGTACTTC. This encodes CASSRDPQGYEQYF.